These 14 T cell receptor beta chains were sequenced from one sample in a study of post-analysis software for immune sequencing data. Which antigens these TCRs recognize remains unknown. The study, taken as a whole, reports: About five TRBV segments, including TRBV5-6, TRBV5-1 and TRBV20-1, were more frequent in patients than controls.

Presence of unique molecular identifiers characterized the TCR beta cDNA libraries. TCRdb used MiXCR to reprocess the PCR reads, holding one entry per CDR3 protein. The data contain approximately 770,000 distinct CDR3 sequences, just over 45% of them singletons. Sequenced input: blood. These receptors were obtained from a girl under 18 with multiple sclerosis.

This chain joins TRBV4-1 and TRBJ2-1, with 10 bases fitting TRBD2. The J segment lost 5 bases and the V segment lost 6 bases, leaving 13 bases of the junction unmatched. The CDR3 has 17 residues. The germline V gene encodes CDR1 MGHRA and CDR2 YSYEKL. CDR3 sequence: CASRTPQRGGRNNEQFF. The CDR3 DNA reads as TGCGCCAGCAGGACCCCCCAGCGGGGGGGACGCAACAATGAGCAGTTCTTC.

The chain links TRBV5-1 to TRBJ1-2, with 7 bases lining up with TRBD1. The trim removed 1 base at V and 6 bases at J, leaving 6 bases unmatched. Germline V CDR1 and CDR2: SGHRS, YFSETQ. The CDR3 loop spans 14 amino acids. CDR3 nucleotide sequence: TGCGCCAGCAGCTTGACCAGGGGGACGGATGGCTACACCTTC. This encodes CASSLTRGTDGYTF.

The chain employs TRBV12-5 and TRBJ1-3; D ambiguous. This CDR3 contains 13 residues. CDR1 and CDR2 (germline): LGHNT, FRNRAP. Trimming took 6 bases from V and 3 from J, leaving 9 bases between them. For the CDR3, the DNA is TGTGCTAGTGGCCCCGGTAGTGGAAACACCATATATTTT. The encoded protein is CASGPGSGNTIYF.

This chain uses TRBV13 with TRBJ2-7; D may be TRBD2 (6 bases). With 5 bases removed from V and 6 bases from J, the gap between germline ends came to 20 bases. The CDR3 totals 15 residues. Germline V gives CDR1 PRHDT, CDR2 FYEKMQ (reference sequence). The CDR3 DNA reads as TGTGCCAGCAGCCGGGGTGGGGGAGGATATGGCGAGCAGTACTTC. This translates into CASSRGGGGYGEQYF.

This rearrangement joins TRBV15 to TRBJ2-1; D gene uncertain. The CDR3 is 15 residues long. Germline values: CDR1 LNHNV, CDR2 YYDKDF (reference sequence). Between the trimmed V and J ends, which lost 0 bases and 6 bases, there was a span of 12 bases. The CDR3 sequence: CATSRDSAKANEQFF. The DNA for the CDR3 is TGTGCCACCAGCAGAGATTCGGCTAAGGCCAATGAGCAGTTCTTC. The complete variable domain, with remaining parts taken from reference TRBV15 and TRBJ2-1, reads DAMVIQNPRYQVTQFGKPVTLSCSQTLNHNVMYWYQQKSSQAPKLLFHYYDKDFNNEADTPDNFQSRRPNTSFCFLDIRSPGLGDTAMYLCATSRDSAKANEQFFGPGTRLTVL.

This clonotype showed up just a few times. The chain has TRBV7-3 and TRBJ2-7; the match to TRBD2 covers 7 bases. The CDR3 consists of 15 residues. CDR1 is SGHTA and CDR2 is FQGTGA in the germline V gene. V dropped 3 bases and J dropped 2; count of bases not matched to a gene: 7. In nucleotides, the CDR3 is TGTGCCAGCAGCTTCGGGGCGGGAGAGACCTACGAGCAGTACTTC. Its translation is CASSFGAGETYEQYF.

The J gene is TRBJ2-5, the V gene TRBV7-2; 14 nucleotides align to TRBD2. The CDR3 has 16 amino acids. The V gene's germline CDR1 is SGHTA and CDR2 FQGNSA. With V trimmed by 3 bases and J by 2 bases, 2 bases remained unmatched. Here the CDR3 DNA reads TGTGCCAGCAGCTTGGGACTAGCGGGAGCACAAGAGACCCAGTACTTC. As protein: CASSLGLAGAQETQYF.

This chain connects TRBV7-9 to TRBJ2-5; 12 bases match TRBD2. This CDR3 is 18 amino acids long. CDR1 and CDR2 (germline): SEHNR, FQNEAQ (reference sequence). J was trimmed by 11 bases and V by 0 bases; bases with no gene match: 16. The chain's CDR3 is CASSLAGKLAGGAGEQYF. The CDR3 DNA sequence: TGTGCCAGCAGCTTAGCGGGCAAACTAGCGGGAGGAGCGGGGGAGCAGTACTTC.

Note on this clonotype: One end of the junction fails to match germline, which may point to a read error. The chain couples TRBV9 to TRBJ2-7; perhaps TRBD2 as D (6 bases). The CDR3 is 14 amino acids. Germline-derived CDR1 and CDR2 are SGDLS and YYNGEE. CDR3 DNA: TGTGCCTGCAGCGTAACTAGCCTTGCCTACGAGCAGTACTTC. Encoded protein: CACSVTSLAYEQYF.

The rearrangement joins TRBV28 to TRBJ2-1; the match to TRBD2 covers 14 bases. The germline V gene encodes CDR1 MDHEN and CDR2 SYDVKM. This CDR3 is built from 15 residues. With V trimmed by 6 bases and J by 8 bases, 6 bases remained unmatched. CDR3 region: CASSPGLAGDDEQFF. The CDR3 bases are TGTGCCAGCAGCCCGGGACTAGCGGGAGACGATGAGCAGTTCTTC.

This chain joins TRBV28 and TRBJ2-3; TRBD2 agrees at 7 bases. The CDR3 extends over 14 amino acids. J was trimmed by 4 bases and V by 5 bases; bases with no gene match: 6. Germline V gives CDR1 MDHEN, CDR2 SYDVKM. As DNA, the CDR3 is TGTGCCAGCAGTGGGGAGGGGTTGGCAGATACGCAGTATTTT. It specifies CASSGEGLADTQYF.

This clonotype occurred many times. The chain links TRBV18 to TRBJ2-7; no reliable D call. The CDR3 spans 14 residues. Between the trimmed V and J ends, which lost 2 bases and 0 bases, there was a span of 8 bases. Germline CDR1 KGHSH, CDR2 LQKENI. CDR3 in amino acids: CASSPAWDSYEQYF. CDR3 DNA sequence: TGTGCCAGCTCACCAGCCTGGGACTCCTACGAGCAGTACTTC.

This clonotype has a handful of counts. The V gene is TRBV29-1, the J gene TRBJ2-4, with 9 bases fitting TRBD1. The J call is doubtful: the DNA matches TRBJ2-5 better. This CDR3 contains 17 residues. In germline, CDR1 is SQVTM, CDR2 ANQGSEA. The CDR3 DNA sequence: TGCAGCGTTGAGACCCCCGCCCGGGACAGGGCGCAAGAGACCCAGTACTTC. Protein: CSVETPARDRAQETQYF.

This clonotype was seen only a few times. V is TRBV6-5 and J is TRBJ2-1; TRBD2 aligns across 9 bases. Germline V gene data show CDR1 as MNHEY and CDR2 as SVGAGI. Trimming at V came to 4 bases and at J to 6 bases, leaving 13 bases not matched to a gene. This CDR3 has 17 amino acids. As DNA, the CDR3 is TGTGCCAGCAGTTCTCCACCCGGGCTAGCGGGAATCAATGAGCAGTTCTTC. It specifies CASSSPPGLAGINEQFF.